A selection of T cell receptor beta chains follows, all from one sample in a study of response to subunit inactivated influenza vaccine. TCRdb ran MiXCR on the RT-PCR reads and lists one entry per CDR3 protein. Altogether roughly 650,000 distinct CDR3 sequences are present, 14% being singletons, with the ten largest covering roughly 7.6%. The material sequenced was PBMCs from blood, taken around 15 days before vaccination. Every receptor here comes from a man between 45 and 60 years old who received an inactivated influenza vaccine. The CDR3 runs from the conserved cysteine through the conserved F or W.

v_gene,j_gene,CDR3aa
TRBV28,TRBJ2-1,CASSFPQGEGPYNEQFF
TRBV5-5,TRBJ2-1,CASSRTGTDYNEQFF
TRBV12-3/TRBV12-4,TRBJ1-2,CASSFREGYGYTF
TRBV7-9,TRBJ2-2,CASSTLAGAAGELFF
TRBV20-1,TRBJ2-5,CSARDPRAAETQYF
TRBV6-2/TRBV6-3,TRBJ2-6,CASSSQGMDGANVLTF
TRBV7-9,TRBJ2-3,CASSYRPDTQYF
TRBV4-3,TRBJ2-2,CASSQPGGGPGTGELFF
TRBV11-2,TRBJ2-3,CASSSPAGAAPRTQYF
TRBV20-1,TRBJ2-5,CSNTRDRGLETQYF
TRBV12-3/TRBV12-4,TRBJ1-1,CASSLSVRGGAFF
TRBV5-1,TRBJ2-2,CARTSQQSTNGELFF
TRBV3-1,TRBJ1-1,CASSQGGQGGEAFF
TRBV5-6,TRBJ2-2,CASSLNRNTGELFF
TRBV7-2,TRBJ2-3,CASSRLGLPGDTQYF
TRBV12-3/TRBV12-4,TRBJ2-3,CASSLTGGPRDTQYF
TRBV7-9,TRBJ2-1,CASPGGGPVNLYNEQFF
TRBV7-6,TRBJ2-3,CASSQTSGGPWETQYF
TRBV28,TRBJ2-5,CASRPIVAGDETQYF
TRBV6-5,TRBJ2-2,CASSYQTGSNTGELFF
TRBV20-1,TRBJ2-1,CSATRDSLYNEQFF
TRBV6-6,TRBJ2-5,CATSGAFEETQYF
TRBV18,TRBJ2-1,CASSPLDGFLSSYNEQFF
TRBV14,TRBJ2-7,CASSQLAGLGQYF
TRBV28,TRBJ2-3,CASSFATSGTDTQYF
TRBV25-1,TRBJ2-1,CASSARGLLSNEQFF
TRBV29-1,TRBJ2-7,CSVRLAGTYEQYF
TRBV5-5,TRBJ2-6,CASSWGSGANVLTF
TRBV12-3/TRBV12-4,TRBJ2-2,CASSFRGGNTGELFF
TRBV29-1,TRBJ1-6,CSVAQVQGSPLHF
TRBV10-3,TRBJ2-7,CAIGGLDTYEQYF
TRBV29-1,TRBJ2-5,CSASPGTSGIWEETQYF
TRBV6-1,TRBJ1-2,CASRDATGGISYGYTF
TRBV5-1,TRBJ2-1,CASSLDGGAYNEQFF
TRBV7-2,TRBJ2-3,CASSLSEWDTQYF
TRBV7-2,TRBJ2-1,CASSLNPGTGAYNEQFF
TRBV12-3/TRBV12-4,TRBJ1-2,CASNQGTGGYTF
TRBV29-1,TRBJ1-1,CSVVRSNTEAFF
TRBV5-1,TRBJ2-7,CASSHGGAASSYEQYF
TRBV9,TRBJ2-2,CASSGQVNTGELFF
TRBV18,TRBJ2-1,CASSPFSSGHNEQFF
TRBV5-5,TRBJ1-4,CASSLPGTGGTNEKLFF
TRBV10-3,TRBJ1-5,CAISEGTGALQGNQPQHF
TRBV7-6,TRBJ2-7,CASSLVTGTSFYEQYF
TRBV4-2,TRBJ2-4,CARGQKTAVAKNIQYF
TRBV7-2,TRBJ2-2,CASSLVQLNTGELFF
TRBV9,TRBJ2-5,CSSGSQGARETQYF
TRBV4-3,TRBJ2-1,CASSQEVKTDPFF
TRBV12-3/TRBV12-4,TRBJ2-1,CASSWSGLAAYNEQFF
TRBV29-1,TRBJ1-1,CSVHQTGTGLEAFF
TRBV5-1,TRBJ2-5,CASRDWTGTETQYF
TRBV7-2,TRBJ1-5,CASGKGVNQPQHF
TRBV7-2,TRBJ2-3,CASRGSAGISDTQYF
TRBV30,TRBJ2-7,CAWSGGGSYEQYF